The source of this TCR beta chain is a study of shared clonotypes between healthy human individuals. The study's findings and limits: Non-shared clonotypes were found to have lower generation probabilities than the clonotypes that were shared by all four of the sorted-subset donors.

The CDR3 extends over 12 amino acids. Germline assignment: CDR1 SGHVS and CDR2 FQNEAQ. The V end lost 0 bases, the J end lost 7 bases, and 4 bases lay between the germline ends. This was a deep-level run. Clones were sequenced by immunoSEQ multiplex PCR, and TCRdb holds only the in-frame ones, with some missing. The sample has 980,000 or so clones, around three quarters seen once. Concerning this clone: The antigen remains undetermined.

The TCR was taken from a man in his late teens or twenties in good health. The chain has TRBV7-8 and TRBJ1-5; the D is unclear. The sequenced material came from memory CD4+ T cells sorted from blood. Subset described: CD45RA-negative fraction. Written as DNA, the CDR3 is TGTGCCAGCAGCTTAGCGGGGCAGCCCCAGCATTTT. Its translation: CASSLAGQPQHF.